A selection of T cell receptor beta chains follows, all from one sample in a study of cytomegalovirus exposure and HLA in healthy donors. Data came from immunoSEQ multiplex PCR; TCRdb stores just in-frame clones and leaves some out. The repertoire holds around 180,000 clones, with 80% to 90% as singletons. Sequenced: PBMCs. Source of these receptors: a girl aged 2 to 10 in good health and CMV-seropositive. The CDR3 runs from the conserved cysteine through the conserved F or W. D genes are given only for firm matches. Clone size is not always given. Where it is, it says once, few, many or a class for expanded clones.

d_call	v_call	clone_size	j_call	cdr3_nt	cdr3_aa
NA	TRBV10-2	NA	TRBJ2-3	TGCGCCAGCAGTGAGTCATCGGACAAGGGTACAGATACGCAGTATTTT	CASSESSDKGTDTQYF
TRBD2	TRBV13	NA	TRBJ2-1	TGTGCCAGCAGCTTCCGTGGGACTAGCGGGGTATACAATGAGCAGTTCTTC	CASSFRGTSGVYNEQFF
NA	TRBV12-5	NA	TRBJ2-1	TGTGCTAGTGGTTTGGTTGAGGCTAGCGTAACCAATGAGCAGTTCTTC	CASGLVEASVTNEQFF
NA	TRBV5-4	NA	TRBJ2-3	TGTGCCAGCAGCTTGAAGCACACAGATACGCAGTATTTT	CASSLKHTDTQYF
NA	TRBV9	NA	TRBJ2-3	TGTGCCAGCAGCATTAGTCCCGCGACAGATACGCAGTATTTT	CASSISPATDTQYF
NA	TRBV5-1	NA	TRBJ2-5	TGCGCCAGCCGCTCAGGGTACTTGGAGACCCAGTACTTC	CASRSGYLETQYF
NA	TRBV9	NA	TRBJ1-1	TGTGCCAGCAGCGAGGGGGGGCGCGGCACTGAAGCTTTCTTT	CASSEGGRGTEAFF
TRBD2	TRBV27	NA	TRBJ2-1	TGTGCCAGCAGTACCCCGTTAGCGGGAGGGCCGGTAGATGAGCAGTTCTTC	CASSTPLAGGPVDEQFF
TRBD1	TRBV18	NA	TRBJ1-3	TGTGCCAGCTCACCACTTCCACAGGGACAGGGAAACACCATATATTTT	CASSPLPQGQGNTIYF
NA	TRBV5-4	NA	TRBJ1-1	TGTGCCAGCAGCTTGAAGCCGAGAATTGAAGCTTTCTTT	CASSLKPRIEAFF
TRBD1	TRBV5-1	NA	TRBJ2-1	TGCGCCAGCAGCTACCAGGGGGCTACATACAATGAGCAGTTCTTC	CASSYQGATYNEQFF
NA	TRBV11-2	NA	TRBJ2-6	TGTGCCAGCAGCCGAGGGTCGCACTTCTCTGGGGCCAACGTCCTGACTTTC	CASSRGSHFSGANVLTF
NA	TRBV5-5	NA	TRBJ2-7	TGTGCCAGCAGACCGAATCGGGGAACCTACGAGCAGTACTTC	CASRPNRGTYEQYF
NA	TRBV19	NA	TRBJ1-2	TGTGCCAGTAGTATTGGAGGGAATGGCTACACCTTC	CASSIGGNGYTF
NA	TRBV6-1	NA	TRBJ1-2	TGTGCCAGCAGTGAAGGAGTCACCGATGGCTACACCTTC	CASSEGVTDGYTF
TRBD2	TRBV30	NA	TRBJ2-5	TGTGCCTGGAGTGTACCACTAGCGGGAGGGGAGACCCAGTACTTC	CAWSVPLAGGETQYF
NA	TRBV19	NA	TRBJ1-1	TGTGCCAGTAGTATCTCTAGGCAGCTAGAAGCTTTCTTT	CASSISRQLEAFF
TRBD1	TRBV9	NA	TRBJ1-5	TGTGCCAGCAGCCCCTCGGGGACAGACAATCAGCCCCAGCATTTT	CASSPSGTDNQPQHF
NA	TRBV25-1	NA	TRBJ2-1	TGTGCCAGCAGTGAATCAGGGCCGGCCAATGAGCAGTTCTTC	CASSESGPANEQFF
TRBD2	TRBV6-6	NA	TRBJ2-7	TGTGCCAGCAGCCCTTCCCCGGGAGGATACGAGCAGTACTTC	CASSPSPGGYEQYF
TRBD1	TRBV11-3	NA	TRBJ1-5	TGTGCCAGCAGCTACGGGACAGGAAATCAGCCCCAGCATTTT	CASSYGTGNQPQHF
TRBD2	TRBV4-2	few	TRBJ2-1	TGTGCCAGCAGCCAAGCCACACTGACCCGGGGGGACAATGAGCAGTTCTTC	CASSQATLTRGDNEQFF
NA	TRBV20-1	NA	TRBJ2-3	TGCAGTGCAGGGGGGGCAGATACGCAGTATTTT	CSAGGADTQYF
NA	TRBV11-2	NA	TRBJ2-5	TGTGCCAGCAGCTTATCGAGGGGGGGTGGGACCCAGTACTTC	CASSLSRGGGTQYF
TRBD2	TRBV7-3	NA	TRBJ2-1	TGTGCCAGCTCGCCGAGCGGGAGGGATGAGCAGTTCTTC	CASSPSGRDEQFF
TRBD2	TRBV7-9	NA	TRBJ2-7	TGTGCCAGCAGCTCAACTAGCGGGTTATCCTACGAGCAGTACTTC	CASSSTSGLSYEQYF